The rows below give T cell receptor beta chains drawn from one sample of a study of a mutant IDH1 vaccine in newly diagnosed glioma. The assay was immunoSEQ multiplex PCR, and TCRdb's table has in-frame clones only and misses some. The sample carries 50,000 to 55,000 clones, roughly 78% recorded once. These receptors' antigens are unknown. Sequencing was performed on PBMCs, taken from a glioma patient whose treatment included an IDH1 peptide vaccine. The receptor set was obtained from a man aged 50 or older with glioma. The conserved cysteine and the conserved F or W are not part of the CDR3 here. Each record gives: CDR3 protein, V gene.

SGTRGARNTEAF | TRBV29-1
ASSLGGHEQF | TRBV5-5
ASSSEGTEYYEQY | TRBV5-6
ASSLSGKGYT | TRBV7-9
ASSRSQGQFTEAF | TRBV18
ASSLDGTPTGELF | TRBV5-1
AGISAGANVLT | TRBV30
ASSDGGPYEQY | TRBV19
ASSPFGGGGGYEQY | TRBV19
AISATDSGNTIY | TRBV10-3
ASSIQADQPQH | TRBV19
SVLPGQGNYGYT | TRBV29-1
ASREGGANVLT | TRBV5-1
ARGGGERDGLF | TRBV19
ASSEARRGGGEQY | TRBV2
ASRDTSNYGYT | TRBV6-5
SVEVERAHNEQF | TRBV29-1
ASSRTESSGNTIY | TRBV6-6
SASQGYEQY | TRBV20-1
ASSLGRGQGYT | TRBV27
ASSLLRHGVNSPLH | TRBV27
ASSQQITGELF | TRBV4-3
ASSPGDRGRQETQY | TRBV18
ASSTKARAPNTEAF | TRBV13
ASSPNGQGKEEQF | TRBV5-1
ASSYSTAGVHEQY | TRBV6-5
ASSPRDGQNTEAF | TRBV4-2
ASSLEGGRGTEAF | TRBV5-1
ASSGAGYEDEQY | TRBV5-6
ASSQQQGAGEKLF | TRBV4-3
ASSQAGLAGGSADTQY | TRBV4-3
ASTAGDRATKQY | TRBV6-5
ASSGRRFGYT | TRBV28
ASWDSVEETQY | TRBV5-1
ASSLVGTAPAQETQY | TRBV28
ASSMWGETQY | TRBV19
SVGQGRQEKLF | TRBV29-1
ASSPSPEQGEAF | TRBV9
ATGGSPLYEQY | TRBV28
ASSPWGGSNQPQH | TRBV7-8
ASSSGGRNEQF | TRBV11-2
ASSLTFNQPQH | TRBV7-3
ASSLNRAPLH | TRBV27
ASSLNSGTYEQY | TRBV7-2
ASSPPGLAGGEQF | TRBV7-2
ASSESSRGIAYEQY | TRBV10-1
ACTRLASYEQY | TRBV30
SVKKLAGGTDTQY | TRBV29-1
ASSPGQGREKLF | TRBV7-6
SARQGDEQY | TRBV20-1
SGDTNYGYT | TRBV29-1
ASKRTGGVLVDTEAF | TRBV2
ASSPWDSGNTIY | TRBV9
ATRQGSENEQF | TRBV10-3
SVESGGRY | TRBV29-1